This TCR beta chain was documented in a study of blood T cell repertoires in COVID-19. Per the germline V gene, CDR1 is LGHNA and CDR2 is YSLEER. The V segment lost 1 base and the J segment 7 bases; nucleotides outside the gene matches: 8. The CDR3 sequence is 16 residues long. The method was immunoSEQ multiplex PCR; TCRdb's version includes in-frame clones alone and lacks a portion of them. The table includes roughly 250,000 clones, 80% to 95% detected once. Cohorts were determined from participant-reported clinical history. All recovered Cohort 3 donors got two negative PCRs, got clearance, or saw symptom resolution.

This TCR was recovered from a woman between 18 and 29 years old who had recovered from COVID-19. The sample taken for sequencing was PBMCs or T cells enriched from blood (not recorded which). This sequence joins TRBV4-3 and TRBJ2-2; the match to TRBD1 covers 8 bases. In DNA, the CDR3 is TGCGCCAGCAGCCAAGGGGGGGCAGGGGGCGTCGGGGAGCTGTTTTTT. The encoded protein is CASSQGGAGGVGELFF.